This T cell receptor beta chain stems from a study of blood T cell repertoires in COVID-19. CDR1 and CDR2 from the germline V gene are SGHTA and FQGNSA. V lost 5 bases and J lost 4, with 14 bases in between. The CDR3 sequence is 14 residues long. The repertoire was sequenced with immunoSEQ multiplex PCR; TCRdb's copy has only in-frame clones and lacks some. The sample gives 150,000 to 200,000 clones, approximately 80% of which show up once; about 5% is in the top ten. Residents of around 24 US areas, aged roughly 18 to 89 years, made up the participants. Grouping used clinical history reported by participants in a survey and questionnaire. Exposed enrollees had met someone with a PCR-confirmed or clinician-diagnosed COVID-19 case at some point within the 2 weeks before study entry.

The J gene is TRBJ1-2, the V gene TRBV7-2; D remains ambiguous. The receptor was derived from a man between 65 and 85 years old who had been exposed to COVID-19. The sample taken for sequencing was PBMCs or T cells enriched from blood (not recorded which). CDR3 sequence reads: CASSPGGVSYGYTF. CDR3 nucleotides: TGTGCCAGCAGCCCGGGCGGGGTTAGCTATGGCTACACCTTC.